These 8 T cell receptor beta chains were all obtained from the same sample, sequenced in a study of shared clonotypes between healthy human individuals. Clones were read by immunoSEQ multiplex PCR, and TCRdb kept only the in-frame ones, dropping some. This sample yields about 800,000 clones, of which about 97% are seen a single time; over 0.2% belongs to the top ten. The naive CD8 subset, CD45RO-negative cells positively selected for CCR7, excluded terminally differentiated effector memory CD45RA+ cells. The sequencing sample was made of naive CD8+ T cells sorted from blood. The receptor source for this set is a man between 25 and 39 years old in good health.

The CDR3 DNA sequence: TGTGCCAGCAGCAAAGGGACCCGGGACAGGGAAAGCTACGAGCAGTACTTC. Its translation: CASSKGTRDRESYEQYF. This chain connects TRBV21-1 to TRBJ2-7; the table gives TRBD1 as D, unverified against the DNA. TRBV21-1 is a pseudogene locus. This CDR3 has 17 amino acids.

This clone is a singleton in its sample. The chain combines TRBV5-4 with TRBJ1-5; D not resolved. Trimming left V 0 bases short and J 3 bases short, with 4 bases between. The CDR3 has 13 residues. Germline lookup yields CDR1 SGHNT and CDR2 YYREEE (reference sequence). CDR3 bases: TGTGCCAGCAGCTTGGATGACAATCAGCCCCAGCATTTT. This encodes CASSLDDNQPQHF.

V is TRBV2 and J is TRBJ2-1, with D possibly TRBD2 on 6 matching bases. Looked up from germline, CDR1 is SNHLY and CDR2 is FYNNEI. The CDR3 contains 14 residues. V dropped 6 bases and J dropped 7 bases, with 16 bases sitting between them. Written as DNA, the CDR3 is TGTGCCAGCAGGCTGGTCGGGGGTGGGAATGAGCAGTTCTTC. It encodes CASRLVGGGNEQFF.

The chain recombines TRBV5-4 with TRBJ2-7; either TRBD1 or TRBD2 may fit D (5 bases each). V was clipped by 1 base and J by 0 bases, with 11 bases between them. In germline, CDR1 is SGHNT, CDR2 YYREEE (reference sequence). The length of the CDR3 is 15 residues. CDR3 sequence: CASSLRGAPSYEQYF. Here the CDR3 DNA reads TGTGCCAGCAGCTTGAGAGGGGCCCCCTCCTACGAGCAGTACTTC.

The table lists this clone with a few counts. The rearrangement links TRBV5-4 to TRBJ2-7; maybe TRBD2 (5 bases). Trimming removed 1 base at V and 3 bases at J, with 11 bases between. The CDR3 extends over 14 amino acids. Germline values: CDR1 SGHNT, CDR2 YYREEE (reference sequence). Here the CDR3 DNA reads TGTGCCAGCAGCTTGAGGACTGCCGACTACGAGCAGTACTTC. Translated: CASSLRTADYEQYF.

The CDR3, as DNA: TGTGCCAGCAGCTTCGGGACAGGGCTCTCCTACGAGCAGTACTTC. It encodes CASSFGTGLSYEQYF. The chain couples TRBV11-2 to TRBJ2-7, with TRBD1 matching 9 bases. The CDR3 has 15 residues. V dropped 3 bases and J dropped 0; count of bases not matched to a gene: 3. Germline V gene lookup returns CDR1 SGHAT and CDR2 FQNNGV.

This clone was picked up one time. The chain is built from TRBV6-5 and TRBJ2-7, with 8 bases lining up with TRBD2. J lost 2 bases, V lost 6 bases, and 9 bases had no gene match. CDR3 length: 15 amino acids. Looked up from germline, CDR1 is MNHEY and CDR2 is SVGAGI. CDR3: CASRQPLAGPYEQYF. The CDR3 nucleotides read TGTGCCAGCAGACAGCCCCTAGCGGGTCCCTACGAGCAGTACTTC.

This chain links TRBV6-1 with TRBJ1-2, with D possibly being TRBD1 (6 bases). Trimming pared 1 base from V and 2 bases from J, leaving 11 bases between. The length of the CDR3 is 15 residues. The germline CDR1 and CDR2 sequences are MNHNS and SASEGT. CDR3 residues: CASSEVDSSNYGYTF. The CDR3 DNA reads TGTGCCAGCAGTGAAGTGGACAGTTCGAACTATGGCTACACCTTC.